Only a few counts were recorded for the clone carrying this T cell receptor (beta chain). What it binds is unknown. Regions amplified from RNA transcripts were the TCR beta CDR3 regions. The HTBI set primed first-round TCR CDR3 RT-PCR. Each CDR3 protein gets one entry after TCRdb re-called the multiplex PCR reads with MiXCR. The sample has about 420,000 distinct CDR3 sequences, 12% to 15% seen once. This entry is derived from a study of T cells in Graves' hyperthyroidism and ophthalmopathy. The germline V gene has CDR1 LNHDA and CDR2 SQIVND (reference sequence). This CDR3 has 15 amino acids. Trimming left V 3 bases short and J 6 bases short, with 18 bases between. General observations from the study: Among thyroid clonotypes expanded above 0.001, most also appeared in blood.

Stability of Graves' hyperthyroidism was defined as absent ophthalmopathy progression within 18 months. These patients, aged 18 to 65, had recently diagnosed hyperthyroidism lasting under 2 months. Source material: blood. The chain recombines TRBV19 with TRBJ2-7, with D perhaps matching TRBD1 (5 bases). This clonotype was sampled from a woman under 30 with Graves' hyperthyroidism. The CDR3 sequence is CASSIGAGISGEQYF. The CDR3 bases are TGTGCCAGTAGTATTGGGGCAGGGATCAGTGGCGAGCAGTACTTC.